This paragraph reports one TCR beta chain. Its antigen has not been determined. Per-base qualities were not stored, and no clone one base away is much larger. This sample is drawn from a study of graft-versus-host responses after intestinal transplantation (dated by TCRdb to the early 2020s). Concerning the study at large: Recipients received multivisceral, liver-intestinal, or isolated intestinal transplants. The cohort enrolled 24 intestinal transplant recipients, one of whom was a retransplant, and 3 patients without pretransplant specimens were excluded. Bulk TCR-beta CDR3 sequencing was used to track graft-versus-host and host-versus-graft alloreactive T cell clones in the graft, circulation and bone marrow after intestinal transplantation. Samples from a few later patients were sequenced in-house on an Illumina MiSeq with MiXCR processing rather than by the commercial service. A peak of at least 4% donor T cells among recipient peripheral blood mononuclear cells was the definition used for donor T cell macrochimerism. Alloreactive clones were identified by sequencing pre-transplant mixed lymphocyte reaction products and comparing them with unstimulated pre-transplant donor and recipient T cells. Every recipient was given anti-thymocyte globulin induction, followed by approximately three years of maintenance tacrolimus and steroids.

The sample's time point label is to be understood as: cells obtained before transplantation from donor or recipient. CD3+CD4+ and CD3+CD8+ populations were FACS-sorted from unstimulated pre-transplant donor and recipient cells taken from spleen or lymph nodes. Library construction relied on the immunoSEQ multiplex PCR assay. For most patients, genomic DNA was isolated with the Qiagen DNeasy Blood and Tissue Kit and sent frozen to Adaptive Biotechnologies for TCR sequencing. High-throughput TCR-beta CDR3 sequencing of genomic DNA from most patients was performed by Adaptive Biotechnologies. The authors' analysis ran thus. TCR sequencing data were retrieved from Adaptive's ImmunoSEQ software for 18 patients, whereas three other patients were processed with MiXCR and VDJtools. To correct CD4 versus CD8 sorting errors, any sequence found in both subsets at a frequency ratio below 5:1 was removed. CDR3 nucleotide sequences shared by donor and recipient were removed because the origin of these sequences could not be assigned. Alloreactive clones required at least 2-fold expansion over unstimulated cells and minimum CFSE-low frequency of 0.002% (template counts) or 0.001% (read counts). Mappable clones were those detected in sequenced pre-transplant spleen, lymph node, or MLR CFSE-low populations of the donor or recipient. The cumulative frequency of alloreactive clones was calculated as a percentage of all sequences, weighted by copy number. In its TCRdb copy, this immuneACCESS table keeps in-frame sequences only and misses some clones. Where compared with another copy, unresolved V genes explain less than half of these, and the others have no known cause. The DNA gave D and trimming, while V, J and clone size come from that table. This sample comprises approximately 86,000 clones, around 92% of them detected only once. The ten most abundant clones make up approximately 0.4% of the sample.

General findings and caveats noted by the study authors: Early after transplant, peak levels of circulating GvH clones were associated with declines in HvG clones. Conclusions were limited by the relatively low number and heterogeneity of intestinal transplant patients. In patients with donor T cell macrochimerism, the allografts had high GvH to HvG T cell clonal ratios. GvH clones were detected in recipient bone marrow, and some appeared earlier in ileal mucosa or blood, consistent with an intestinal mucosal origin.

This clonotype originated in a human donor who was the organ donor for an intestinal transplant. The sequencing here drew on unstimulated CD8+ T cells sorted from spleen or lymph node cells, taken before transplant.

The DNA sequence is given as TGTGCCAGCAGCTTACTACTATCGGGGGGCCATGGCTACACCTTC. Its translation is CASSLLLSGGHGYTF. Recombination connected TRBV11-2 to TRBJ1-2; the D region possibly corresponds to TRBD1 (6 bases align). CDR1 and CDR2, per the germline V gene, are SGHAT and FQNNGV. V drops 2 bases and J drops 6 bases, leaving 16 bases in between. There are 15 amino acids in the CDR3, from cysteine to phenylalanine inclusive. The retained sequence is limited to the CDR3, 45 bases, with the frame set at the first base.